Sequencing of this T cell receptor beta chain was carried out in a study of T cell changes during pregnancy in multiple sclerosis. The assay was immunoSEQ multiplex PCR, and TCRdb's table has in-frame clones only and misses some. The sample contains about 18,000 clones, roughly 84% of which appear only once. The CDR3 loop spans 16 amino acids. The V and J ends lost 4 bases and 8 bases, in that order; junction bases with no gene match: 12. CDR1 SGHNT and CDR2 YYREEE come from the germline V gene (reference sequence). This clonotype was obtained from a female donor with multiple sclerosis, enrolled in a pregnancy study. Sample: CD8+ T cells from peripheral blood mononuclear cells, taken after pregnancy. This chain uses TRBV5-4 with TRBJ1-6; 7 nucleotides agree with TRBD1. CDR3 protein: CASSPTGTLVDSPLHF. CDR3 DNA sequence: TGTGCCAGCAGCCCGACAGGGACTTTAGTTGATTCACCCCTCCACTTT.